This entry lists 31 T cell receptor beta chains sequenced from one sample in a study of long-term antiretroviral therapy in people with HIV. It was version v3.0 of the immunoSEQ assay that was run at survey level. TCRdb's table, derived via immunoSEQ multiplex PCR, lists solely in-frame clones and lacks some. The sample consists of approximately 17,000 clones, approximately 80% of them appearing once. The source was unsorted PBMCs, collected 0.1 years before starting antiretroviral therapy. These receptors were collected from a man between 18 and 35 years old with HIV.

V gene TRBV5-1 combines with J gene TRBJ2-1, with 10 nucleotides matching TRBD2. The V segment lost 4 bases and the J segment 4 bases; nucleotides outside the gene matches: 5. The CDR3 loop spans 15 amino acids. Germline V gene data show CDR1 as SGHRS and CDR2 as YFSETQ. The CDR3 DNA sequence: TGCGCCAGCAGCCAAGCGGGGGGGGGATACAATGAGCAGTTCTTC. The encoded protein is CASSQAGGGYNEQFF. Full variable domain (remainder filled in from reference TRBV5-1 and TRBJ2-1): KAGVTQTPRYLIKTRGQQVTLSCSPISGHRSVSWYQQTPGQGLQFLFEYFSETQRNKGNFPGRFSGRQFSNSRSEMNVSTLELGDSALYLCASSQAGGGYNEQFFGPGTRLTVL.

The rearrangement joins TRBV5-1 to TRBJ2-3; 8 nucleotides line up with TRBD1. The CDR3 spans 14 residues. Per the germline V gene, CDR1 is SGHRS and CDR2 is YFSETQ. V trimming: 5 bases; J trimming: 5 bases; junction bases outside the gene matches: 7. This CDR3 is CASRLQGERDTQYF. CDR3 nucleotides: TGCGCCAGCAGGTTACAGGGGGAACGAGATACGCAGTATTTT.

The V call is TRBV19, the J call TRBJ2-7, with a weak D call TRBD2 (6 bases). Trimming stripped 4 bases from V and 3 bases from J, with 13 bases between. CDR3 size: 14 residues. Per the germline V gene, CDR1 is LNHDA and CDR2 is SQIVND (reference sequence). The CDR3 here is CASSNPGLYYEQYF. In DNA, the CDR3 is TGTGCCAGTAGTAACCCGGGACTGTACTACGAGCAGTACTTC.

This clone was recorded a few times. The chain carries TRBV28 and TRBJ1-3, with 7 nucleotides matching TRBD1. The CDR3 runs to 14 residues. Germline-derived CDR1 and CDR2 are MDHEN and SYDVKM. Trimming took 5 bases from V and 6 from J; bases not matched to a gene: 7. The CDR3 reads CASSTGEGPNTIYF. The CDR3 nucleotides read TGTGCCAGCAGTACAGGGGAGGGCCCAAACACCATATATTTT.

The CDR3 DNA sequence: TGTGCCAGCAGTCATATGGGTCAGCGGGAGGGCCATGAGCAGTTCTTC. Protein product: CASSHMGQREGHEQFF. The chain is built from TRBV13 and TRBJ2-1, with 10 positions matching TRBD2. The V gene's germline CDR1 is PRHDT and CDR2 FYEKMQ (reference sequence). V lost 6 bases to trimming and J lost 8 bases; unmatched junction nucleotides: 13. This CDR3 is built from 16 residues.

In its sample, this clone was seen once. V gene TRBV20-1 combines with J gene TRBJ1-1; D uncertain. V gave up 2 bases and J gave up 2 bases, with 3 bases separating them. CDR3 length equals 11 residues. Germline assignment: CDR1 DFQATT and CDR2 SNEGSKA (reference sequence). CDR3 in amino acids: CSARLNTEAFF. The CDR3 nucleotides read TGCAGTGCTAGACTAAACACTGAAGCTTTCTTT.

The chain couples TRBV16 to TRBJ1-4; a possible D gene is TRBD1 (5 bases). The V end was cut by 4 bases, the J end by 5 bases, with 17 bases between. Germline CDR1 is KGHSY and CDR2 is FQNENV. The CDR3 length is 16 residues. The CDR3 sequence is CASSLGGSVWNEKLFF. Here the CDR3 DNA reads TGTGCCAGCAGCCTCGGGGGGTCGGTCTGGAATGAAAAACTGTTTTTT.

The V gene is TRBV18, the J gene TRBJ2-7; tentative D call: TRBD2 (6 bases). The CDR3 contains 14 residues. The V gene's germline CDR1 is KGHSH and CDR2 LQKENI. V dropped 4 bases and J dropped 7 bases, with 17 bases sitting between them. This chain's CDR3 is CASSLSRDFGEQYF. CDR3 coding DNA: TGTGCCAGCTCACTTAGCCGGGACTTTGGGGAGCAGTACTTC.

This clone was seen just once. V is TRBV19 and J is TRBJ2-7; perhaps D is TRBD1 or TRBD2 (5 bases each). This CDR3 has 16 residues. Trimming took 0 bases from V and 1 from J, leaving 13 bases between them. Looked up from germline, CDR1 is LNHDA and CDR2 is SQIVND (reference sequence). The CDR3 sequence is CASSIDAWDGSYEQYF. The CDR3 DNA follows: TGTGCCAGTAGTATAGATGCGTGGGACGGGTCCTACGAGCAGTACTTC.

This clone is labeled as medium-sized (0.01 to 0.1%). The CDR3 bases are TGTGCCAGCAGCAAATTAGGTAACTCCGGCGCCAACGTCCTGACTTTC. Protein product: CASSKLGNSGANVLTF. The V call is TRBV21-1, the J call TRBJ2-6. TRBV21-1 represents a pseudogene. This CDR3 region has 16 residues.

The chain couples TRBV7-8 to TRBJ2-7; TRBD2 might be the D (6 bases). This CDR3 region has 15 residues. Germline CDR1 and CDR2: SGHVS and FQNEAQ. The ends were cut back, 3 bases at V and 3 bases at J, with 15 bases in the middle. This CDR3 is CASSFGGPRDYEQYF. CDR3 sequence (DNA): TGTGCCAGCAGCTTCGGAGGGCCCCGCGACTACGAGCAGTACTTC. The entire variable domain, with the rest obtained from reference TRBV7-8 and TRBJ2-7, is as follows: GAGVSQSPRYKVAKRGQDVALRCDPISGHVSLFWYQQALGQGPEFLTYFQNEAQLDKSGLPSDRFFAERPEGSVSTLKIQRTQQEDSAVYLCASSFGGPRDYEQYFGPGTRLTVT.

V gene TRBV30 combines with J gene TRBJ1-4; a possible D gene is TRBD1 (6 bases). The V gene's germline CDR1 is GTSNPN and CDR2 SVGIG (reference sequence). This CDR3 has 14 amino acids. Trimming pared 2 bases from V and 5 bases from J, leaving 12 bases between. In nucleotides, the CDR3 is TGTGCCTGGAGTCTCACAGGGTTGAATGAAAAACTGTTTTTT. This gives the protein CAWSLTGLNEKLFF.

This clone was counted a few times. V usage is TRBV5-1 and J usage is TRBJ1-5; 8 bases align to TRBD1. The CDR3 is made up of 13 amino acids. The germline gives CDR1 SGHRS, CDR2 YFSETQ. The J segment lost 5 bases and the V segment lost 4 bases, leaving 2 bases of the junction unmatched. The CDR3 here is CASSMTGDQPQHF. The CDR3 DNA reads TGCGCCAGCAGCATGACAGGGGATCAGCCCCAGCATTTT. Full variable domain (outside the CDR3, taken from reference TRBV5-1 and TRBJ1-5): KAGVTQTPRYLIKTRGQQVTLSCSPISGHRSVSWYQQTPGQGLQFLFEYFSETQRNKGNFPGRFSGRQFSNSRSEMNVSTLELGDSALYLCASSMTGDQPQHFGDGTRLSIL.

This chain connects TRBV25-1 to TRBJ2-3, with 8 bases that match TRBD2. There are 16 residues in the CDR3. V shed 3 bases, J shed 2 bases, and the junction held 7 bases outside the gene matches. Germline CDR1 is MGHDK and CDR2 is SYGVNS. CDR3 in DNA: TGTGCCAGCAGTGATATGACTAGCGCCTACACAGATACGCAGTATTTT. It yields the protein CASSDMTSAYTDTQYF.

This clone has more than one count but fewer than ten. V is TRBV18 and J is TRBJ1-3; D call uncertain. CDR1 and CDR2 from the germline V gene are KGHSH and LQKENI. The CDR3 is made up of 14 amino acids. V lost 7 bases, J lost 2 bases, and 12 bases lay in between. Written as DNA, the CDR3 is TGTGCCAGCTTAAGGCTGGAAACTGGAAACACCATATATTTT. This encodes CASLRLETGNTIYF.

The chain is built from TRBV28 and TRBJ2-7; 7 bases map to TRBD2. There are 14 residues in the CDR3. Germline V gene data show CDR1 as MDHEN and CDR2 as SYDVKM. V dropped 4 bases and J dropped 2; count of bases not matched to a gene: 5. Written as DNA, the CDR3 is TGTGCCAGCAGTTCTCCTAGCGGACCCTACGAGCAGTACTTC. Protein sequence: CASSSPSGPYEQYF.

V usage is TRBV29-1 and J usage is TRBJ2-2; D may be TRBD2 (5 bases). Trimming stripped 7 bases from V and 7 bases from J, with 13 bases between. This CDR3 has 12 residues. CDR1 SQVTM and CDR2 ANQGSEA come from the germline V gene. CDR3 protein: CSAEREIGELFF. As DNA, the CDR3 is TGCAGCGCTGAGAGGGAGATCGGGGAGCTGTTTTTT.

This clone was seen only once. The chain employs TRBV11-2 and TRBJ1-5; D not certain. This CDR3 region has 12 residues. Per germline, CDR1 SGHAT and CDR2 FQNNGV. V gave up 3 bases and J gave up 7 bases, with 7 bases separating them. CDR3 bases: TGTGCCAGCAGCTTTGAGGGCCAGCCCCAGCATTTT. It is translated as CASSFEGQPQHF. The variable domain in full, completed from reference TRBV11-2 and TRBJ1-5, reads EAGVAQSPRYKIIEKRQSVAFWCNPISGHATLYWYQQILGQGPKLLIQFQNNGVVDDSQLPKDRFSAERLKGVDSTLKIQPAKLEDSAVYLCASSFEGQPQHFGDGTRLSIL.

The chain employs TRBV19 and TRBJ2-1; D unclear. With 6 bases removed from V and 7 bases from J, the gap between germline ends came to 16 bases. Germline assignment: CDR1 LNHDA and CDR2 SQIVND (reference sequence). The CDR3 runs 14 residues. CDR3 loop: CASRWIDGPNEQFF. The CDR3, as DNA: TGTGCCAGTAGATGGATCGACGGACCTAATGAGCAGTTCTTC.

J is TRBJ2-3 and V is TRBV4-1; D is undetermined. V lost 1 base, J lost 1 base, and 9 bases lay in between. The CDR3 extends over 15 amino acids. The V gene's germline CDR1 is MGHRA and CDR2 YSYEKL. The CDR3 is CASSQGYGGTDTQYF. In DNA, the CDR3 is TGCGCCAGCAGCCAAGGGTACGGAGGCACAGATACGCAGTATTTT.

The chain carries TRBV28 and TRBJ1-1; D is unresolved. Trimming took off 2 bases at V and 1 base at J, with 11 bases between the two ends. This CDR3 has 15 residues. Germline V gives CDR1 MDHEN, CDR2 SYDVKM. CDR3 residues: CASSLERIRNTEAFF. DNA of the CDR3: TGTGCCAGCAGTTTAGAAAGGATTCGGAACACTGAAGCTTTCTTT.

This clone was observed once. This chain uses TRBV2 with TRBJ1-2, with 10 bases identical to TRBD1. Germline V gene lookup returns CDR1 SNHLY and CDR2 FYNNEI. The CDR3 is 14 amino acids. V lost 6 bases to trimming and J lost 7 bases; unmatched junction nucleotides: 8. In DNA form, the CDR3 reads TGTGCCAGCAGCCCCGCCGGGACAGGGGCTGGCTACACCTTC. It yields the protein CASSPAGTGAGYTF.

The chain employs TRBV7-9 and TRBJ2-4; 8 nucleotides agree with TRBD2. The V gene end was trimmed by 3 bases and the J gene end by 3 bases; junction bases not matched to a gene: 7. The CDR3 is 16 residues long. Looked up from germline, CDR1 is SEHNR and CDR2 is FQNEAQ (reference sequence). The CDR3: CASSFGSGGSKNIQYF. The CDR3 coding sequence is TGTGCCAGCAGCTTCGGGTCGGGAGGGAGCAAAAACATTCAGTACTTC.

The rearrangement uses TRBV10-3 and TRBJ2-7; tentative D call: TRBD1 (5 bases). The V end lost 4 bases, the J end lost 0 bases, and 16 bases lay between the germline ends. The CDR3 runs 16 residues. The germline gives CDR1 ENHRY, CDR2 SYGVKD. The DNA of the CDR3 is TGTGCCATCAGTGCGGCAATAGGGGTGACCTCCTACGAGCAGTACTTC. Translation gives CAISAAIGVTSYEQYF.

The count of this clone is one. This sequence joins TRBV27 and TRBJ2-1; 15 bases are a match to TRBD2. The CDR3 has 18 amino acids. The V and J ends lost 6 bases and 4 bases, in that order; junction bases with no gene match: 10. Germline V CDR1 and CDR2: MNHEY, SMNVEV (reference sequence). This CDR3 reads CASSRDGTSGRTYNEQFF. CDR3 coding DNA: TGTGCCAGCAGCCGAGATGGGACTAGCGGGAGGACTTACAATGAGCAGTTCTTC.

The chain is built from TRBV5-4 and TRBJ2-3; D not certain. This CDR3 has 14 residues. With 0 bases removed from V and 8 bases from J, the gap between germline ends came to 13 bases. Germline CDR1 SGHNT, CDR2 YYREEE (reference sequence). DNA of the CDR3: TGTGCCAGCAGCTTGGCCCGCTCAACCCGTACGCAGTATTTT. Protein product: CASSLARSTRTQYF.

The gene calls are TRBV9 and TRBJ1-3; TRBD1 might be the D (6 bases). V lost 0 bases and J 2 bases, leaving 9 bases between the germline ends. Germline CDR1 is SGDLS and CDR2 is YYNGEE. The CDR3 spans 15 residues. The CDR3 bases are TGTGCCAGCAGCGTAGAAGGGACAACTGGAAACACCATATATTTT. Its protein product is CASSVEGTTGNTIYF.

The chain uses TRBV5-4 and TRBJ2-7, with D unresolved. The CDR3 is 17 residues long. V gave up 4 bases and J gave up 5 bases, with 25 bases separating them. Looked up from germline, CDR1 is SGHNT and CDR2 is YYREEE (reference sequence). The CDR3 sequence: CASSTSLKGPHGDEQYF. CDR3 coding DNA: TGTGCCAGCAGCACGAGCCTTAAAGGGCCCCATGGTGACGAGCAGTACTTC.

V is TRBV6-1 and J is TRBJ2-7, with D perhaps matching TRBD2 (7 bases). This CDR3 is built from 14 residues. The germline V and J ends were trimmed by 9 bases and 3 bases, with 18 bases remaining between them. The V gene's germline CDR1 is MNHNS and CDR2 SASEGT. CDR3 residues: CASYRGGAGYEQYF. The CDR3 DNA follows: TGTGCCAGTTATAGGGGGGGGGCGGGCTACGAGCAGTACTTC.

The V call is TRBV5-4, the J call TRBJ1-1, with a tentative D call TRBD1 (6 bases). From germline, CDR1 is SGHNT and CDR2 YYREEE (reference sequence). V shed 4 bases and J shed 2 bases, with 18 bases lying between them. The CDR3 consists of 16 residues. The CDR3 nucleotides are TGTGCCAGCAGCCCCGGACAGTCCTCGCCCAACACTGAAGCTTTCTTT. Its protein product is CASSPGQSSPNTEAFF.

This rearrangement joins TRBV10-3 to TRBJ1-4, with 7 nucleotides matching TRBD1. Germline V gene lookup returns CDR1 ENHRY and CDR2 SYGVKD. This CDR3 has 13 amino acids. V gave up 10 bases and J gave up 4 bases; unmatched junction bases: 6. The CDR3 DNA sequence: TGTGCCACCCATGGGACAGTTAATGAAAAACTGTTTTTT. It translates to CATHGTVNEKLFF.